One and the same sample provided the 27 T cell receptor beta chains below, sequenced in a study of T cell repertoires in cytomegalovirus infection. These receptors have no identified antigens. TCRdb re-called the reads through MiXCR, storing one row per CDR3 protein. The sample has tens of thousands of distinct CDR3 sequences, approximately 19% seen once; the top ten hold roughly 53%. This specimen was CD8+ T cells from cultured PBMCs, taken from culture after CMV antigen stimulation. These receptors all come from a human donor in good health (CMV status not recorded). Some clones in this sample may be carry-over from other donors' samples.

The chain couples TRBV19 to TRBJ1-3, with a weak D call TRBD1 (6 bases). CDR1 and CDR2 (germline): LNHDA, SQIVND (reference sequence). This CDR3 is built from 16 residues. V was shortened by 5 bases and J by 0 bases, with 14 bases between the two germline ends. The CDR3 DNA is TGTGCCAGTAGTCCCCGGACAGAGAGCTCTGGAAACACCATATATTTT. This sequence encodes CASSPRTESSGNTIYF.

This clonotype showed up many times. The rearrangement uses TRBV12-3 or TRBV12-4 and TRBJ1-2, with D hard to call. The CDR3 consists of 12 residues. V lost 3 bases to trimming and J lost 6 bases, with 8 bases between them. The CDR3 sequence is CASSLQADGYTF. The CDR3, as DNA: TGTGCCAGCAGTTTGCAGGCGGATGGCTACACCTTC.

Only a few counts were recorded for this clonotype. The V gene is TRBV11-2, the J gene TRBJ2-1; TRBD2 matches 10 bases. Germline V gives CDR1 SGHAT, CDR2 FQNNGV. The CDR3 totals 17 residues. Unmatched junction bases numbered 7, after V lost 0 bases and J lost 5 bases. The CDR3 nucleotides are TGTGCCAGCAGCTTAGATGTGGGACTAGCGATCCACAATGAGCAGTTCTTC. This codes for CASSLDVGLAIHNEQFF.

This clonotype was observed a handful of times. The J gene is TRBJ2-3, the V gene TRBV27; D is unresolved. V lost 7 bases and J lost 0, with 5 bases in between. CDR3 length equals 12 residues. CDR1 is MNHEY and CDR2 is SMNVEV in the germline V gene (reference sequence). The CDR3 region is CASISSTDTQYF. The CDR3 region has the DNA TGTGCCAGCATATCTAGCACAGATACGCAGTATTTT.

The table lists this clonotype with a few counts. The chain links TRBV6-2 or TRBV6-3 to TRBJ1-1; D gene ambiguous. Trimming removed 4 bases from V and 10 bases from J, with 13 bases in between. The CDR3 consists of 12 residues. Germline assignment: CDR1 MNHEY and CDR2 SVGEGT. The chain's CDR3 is CASSWDGRGAFF. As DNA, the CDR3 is TGTGCCAGCAGTTGGGATGGCCGTGGAGCTTTCTTT.

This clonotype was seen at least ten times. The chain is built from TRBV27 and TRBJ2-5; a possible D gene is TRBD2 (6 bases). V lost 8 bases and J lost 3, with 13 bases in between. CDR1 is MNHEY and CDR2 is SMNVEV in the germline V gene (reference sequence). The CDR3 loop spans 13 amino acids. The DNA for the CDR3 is TGTGCCAGCCGCGGGGCAGGGAAAGAGACCCAGTACTTC. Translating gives CASRGAGKETQYF.

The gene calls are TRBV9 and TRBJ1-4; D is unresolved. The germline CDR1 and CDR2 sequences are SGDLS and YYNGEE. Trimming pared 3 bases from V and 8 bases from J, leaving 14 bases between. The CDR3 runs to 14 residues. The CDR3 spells CASSGPEAEEKLFF. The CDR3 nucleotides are TGTGCCAGCAGCGGCCCGGAGGCGGAGGAAAAACTGTTTTTT.

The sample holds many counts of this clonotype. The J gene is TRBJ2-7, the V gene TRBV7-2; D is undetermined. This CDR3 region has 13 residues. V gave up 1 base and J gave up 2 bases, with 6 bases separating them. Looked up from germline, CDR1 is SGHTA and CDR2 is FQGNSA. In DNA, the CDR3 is TGTGCCAGCAGCTTAGGGGCTACCTACGAGCAGTACTTC. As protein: CASSLGATYEQYF.

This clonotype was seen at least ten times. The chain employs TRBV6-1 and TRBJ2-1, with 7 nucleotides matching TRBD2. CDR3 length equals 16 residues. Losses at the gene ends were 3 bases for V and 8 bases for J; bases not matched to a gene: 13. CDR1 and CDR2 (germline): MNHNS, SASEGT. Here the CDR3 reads CASSDTRSGIKDEQFF. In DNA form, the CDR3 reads TGTGCCAGCAGTGACACAAGGAGCGGGATCAAGGATGAGCAGTTCTTC.

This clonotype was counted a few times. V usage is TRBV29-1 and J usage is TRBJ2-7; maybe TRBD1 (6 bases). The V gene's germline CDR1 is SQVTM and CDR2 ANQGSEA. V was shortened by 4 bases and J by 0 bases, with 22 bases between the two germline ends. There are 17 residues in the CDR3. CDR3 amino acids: CSVATQPTGLSSYEQYF. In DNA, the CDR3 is TGCAGCGTTGCGACCCAACCCACAGGGTTGAGCTCCTACGAGCAGTACTTC.

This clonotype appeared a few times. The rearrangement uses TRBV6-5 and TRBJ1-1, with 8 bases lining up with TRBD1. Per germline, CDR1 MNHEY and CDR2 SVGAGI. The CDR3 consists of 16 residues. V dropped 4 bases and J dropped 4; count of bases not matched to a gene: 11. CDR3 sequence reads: CASSLIPTGGSTEAFF. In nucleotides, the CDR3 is TGTGCCAGCAGTTTAATCCCTACAGGGGGGAGCACTGAAGCTTTCTTT.

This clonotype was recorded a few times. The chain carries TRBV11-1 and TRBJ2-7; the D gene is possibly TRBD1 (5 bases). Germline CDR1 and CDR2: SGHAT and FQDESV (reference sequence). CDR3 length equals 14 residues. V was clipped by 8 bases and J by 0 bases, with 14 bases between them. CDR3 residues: CASARAGNSYEQYF. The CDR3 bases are TGTGCCAGCGCCAGGGCTGGCAACTCCTACGAGCAGTACTTC.

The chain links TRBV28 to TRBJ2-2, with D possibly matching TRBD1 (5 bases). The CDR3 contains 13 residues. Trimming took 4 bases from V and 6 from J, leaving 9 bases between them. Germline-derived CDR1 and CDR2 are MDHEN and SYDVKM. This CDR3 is CASSYDSAGELFF. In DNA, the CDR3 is TGTGCCAGCAGTTATGACAGTGCCGGGGAGCTGTTTTTT.

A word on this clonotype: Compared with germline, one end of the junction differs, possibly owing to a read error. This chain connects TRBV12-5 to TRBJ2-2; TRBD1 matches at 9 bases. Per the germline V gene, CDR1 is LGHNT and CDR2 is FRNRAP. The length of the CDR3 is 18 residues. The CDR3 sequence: CASGLVYYRGPDTGVLFF. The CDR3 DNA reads TGTGCTAGTGGTTTGGTATACTACAGGGGGCCGGACACCGGGGTGCTGTTTTTT.

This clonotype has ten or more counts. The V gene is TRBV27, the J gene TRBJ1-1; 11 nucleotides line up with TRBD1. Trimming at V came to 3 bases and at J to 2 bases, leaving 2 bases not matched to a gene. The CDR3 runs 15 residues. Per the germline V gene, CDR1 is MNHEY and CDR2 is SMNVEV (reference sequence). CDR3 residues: CASSLGTGGNTEAFF. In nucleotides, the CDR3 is TGTGCCAGCAGTTTGGGGACAGGGGGAAACACTGAAGCTTTCTTT.

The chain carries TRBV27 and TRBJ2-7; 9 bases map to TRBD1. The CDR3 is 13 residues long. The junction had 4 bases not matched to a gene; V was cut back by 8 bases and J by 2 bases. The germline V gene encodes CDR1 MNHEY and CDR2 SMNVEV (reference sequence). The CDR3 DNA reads TGTGCCAGCCTGGGACAGGGAGCCTACGAGCAGTACTTC. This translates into CASLGQGAYEQYF.

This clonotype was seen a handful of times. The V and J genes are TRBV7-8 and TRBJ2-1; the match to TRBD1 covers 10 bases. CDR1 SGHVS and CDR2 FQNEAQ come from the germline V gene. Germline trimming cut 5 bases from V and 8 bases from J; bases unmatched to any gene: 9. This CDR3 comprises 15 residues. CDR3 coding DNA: TGTGCCAGCAGCCCCGGGACAGGGGTTTGGGATGAGCAGTTCTTC. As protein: CASSPGTGVWDEQFF.

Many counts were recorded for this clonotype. CDR3: CASSHRGLDYGYTF. The CDR3 bases are TGTGCCAGCAGCCACAGGGGGCTGGACTATGGCTACACCTTC. This chain connects TRBV7-2 to TRBJ1-2, with 9 bases identical to TRBD1. The V gene's germline CDR1 is SGHTA and CDR2 FQGNSA. The J segment lost 3 bases and the V segment lost 5 bases, leaving 4 bases of the junction unmatched. The CDR3 sequence is 14 residues long.

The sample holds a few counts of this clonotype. Written as DNA, the CDR3 is TGTGCCAGCAGTTACCCCACTGAAGCTTTCTTT. This gives the protein CASSYPTEAFF. The chain is built from TRBV6-6 and TRBJ1-1; D is unresolved. The CDR3 length is 11 residues. Trimming took 2 bases from V and 4 from J, leaving 2 bases between them. Looked up from germline, CDR1 is MNHNY and CDR2 is SVGAGI (reference sequence).

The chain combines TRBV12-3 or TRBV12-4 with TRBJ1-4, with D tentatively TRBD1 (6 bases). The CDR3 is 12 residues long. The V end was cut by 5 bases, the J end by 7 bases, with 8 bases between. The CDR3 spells CASSRQVEKLFF. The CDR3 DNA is TGTGCCAGCAGTCGACAGGTTGAAAAACTGTTTTTT.

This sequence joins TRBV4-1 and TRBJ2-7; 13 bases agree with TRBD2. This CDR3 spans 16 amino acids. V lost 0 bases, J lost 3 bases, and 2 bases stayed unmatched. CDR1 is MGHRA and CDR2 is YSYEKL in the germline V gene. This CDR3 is CASSQEGLAGHYEQYF. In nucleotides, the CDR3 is TGCGCCAGCAGCCAAGAGGGACTAGCGGGACACTACGAGCAGTACTTC.

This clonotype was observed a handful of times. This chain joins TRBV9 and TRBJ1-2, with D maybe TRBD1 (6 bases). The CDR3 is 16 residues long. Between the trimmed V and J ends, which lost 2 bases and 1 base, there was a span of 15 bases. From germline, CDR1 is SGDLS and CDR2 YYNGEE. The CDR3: CASSVSGTNDNYGYTF. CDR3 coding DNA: TGTGCCAGCAGCGTGTCCGGGACAAACGATAACTATGGCTACACCTTC.

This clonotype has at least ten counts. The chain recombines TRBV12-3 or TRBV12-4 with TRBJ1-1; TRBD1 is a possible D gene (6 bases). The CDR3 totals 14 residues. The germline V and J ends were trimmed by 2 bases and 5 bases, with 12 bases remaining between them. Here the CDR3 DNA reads TGTGCCAGCAGTTTACTGGGGGGGCCAACTGAAGCTTTCTTT. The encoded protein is CASSLLGGPTEAFF.

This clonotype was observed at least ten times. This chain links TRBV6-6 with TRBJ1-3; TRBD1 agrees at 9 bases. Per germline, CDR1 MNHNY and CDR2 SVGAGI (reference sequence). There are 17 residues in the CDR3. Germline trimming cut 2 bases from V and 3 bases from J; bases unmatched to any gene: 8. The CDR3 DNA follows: TGTGCCAGCAGTTACGGACAGGGGACCGCGCATGGAAACACCATATATTTT. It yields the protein CASSYGQGTAHGNTIYF.

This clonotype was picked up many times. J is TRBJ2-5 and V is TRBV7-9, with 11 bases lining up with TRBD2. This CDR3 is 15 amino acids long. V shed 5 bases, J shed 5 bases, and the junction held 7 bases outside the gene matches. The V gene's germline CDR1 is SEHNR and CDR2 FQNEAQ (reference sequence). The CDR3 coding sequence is TGTGCCAGCAGCCTCCTAGCGGGAGGCGTGGAGACCCAGTACTTC. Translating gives CASSLLAGGVETQYF.

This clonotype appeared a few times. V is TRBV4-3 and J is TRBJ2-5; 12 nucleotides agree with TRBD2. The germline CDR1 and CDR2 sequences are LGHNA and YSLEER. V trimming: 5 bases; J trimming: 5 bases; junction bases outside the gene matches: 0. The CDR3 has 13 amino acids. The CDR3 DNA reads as TGCGCCAGCAGCGGACTAGCGGGGGAGACCCAGTACTTC. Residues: CASSGLAGETQYF.

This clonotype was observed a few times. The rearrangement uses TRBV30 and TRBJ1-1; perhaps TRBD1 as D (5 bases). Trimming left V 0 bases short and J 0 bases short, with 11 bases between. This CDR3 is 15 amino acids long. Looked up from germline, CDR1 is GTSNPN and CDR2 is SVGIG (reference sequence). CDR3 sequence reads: CAWSVPGGLNTEAFF. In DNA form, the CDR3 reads TGTGCCTGGAGTGTACCCGGGGGACTGAACACTGAAGCTTTCTTT. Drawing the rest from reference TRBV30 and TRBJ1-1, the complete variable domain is SQTIHQWPATLVQPVGSPLSLECTVEGTSNPNLYWYRQAAGRGLQLLFYSVGIGQISSEVPQNLSASRPQDRQFILSSKKLLLSDSGFYLCAWSVPGGLNTEAFFGQGTRLTVV.